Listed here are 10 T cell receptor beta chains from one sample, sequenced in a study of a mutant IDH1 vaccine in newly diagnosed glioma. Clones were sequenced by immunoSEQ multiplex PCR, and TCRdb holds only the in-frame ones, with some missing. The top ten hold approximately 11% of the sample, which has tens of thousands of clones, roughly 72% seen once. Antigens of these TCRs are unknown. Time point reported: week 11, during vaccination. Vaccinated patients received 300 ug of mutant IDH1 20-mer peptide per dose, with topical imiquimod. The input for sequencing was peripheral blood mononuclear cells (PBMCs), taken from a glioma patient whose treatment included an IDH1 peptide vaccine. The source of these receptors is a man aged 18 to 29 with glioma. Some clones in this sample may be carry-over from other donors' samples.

The CDR3: CASSIDGWDTGELFF. The CDR3 DNA reads TGTGCCAGTAGTATAGACGGGTGGGACACCGGGGAGCTGTTTTTT. The chain uses TRBV19 and TRBJ2-2; D unclear. V lost 0 bases and J lost 3, with 8 bases in between. This CDR3 has 15 amino acids. The germline V gene encodes CDR1 LNHDA and CDR2 SQIVND (reference sequence).

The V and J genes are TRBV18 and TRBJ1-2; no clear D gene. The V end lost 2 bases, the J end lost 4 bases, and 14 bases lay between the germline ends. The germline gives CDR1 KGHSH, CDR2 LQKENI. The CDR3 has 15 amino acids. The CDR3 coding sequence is TGTGCCAGCTCACCAGCGCACGGAACCGCCTATGGCTACACCTTC. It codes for CASSPAHGTAYGYTF.

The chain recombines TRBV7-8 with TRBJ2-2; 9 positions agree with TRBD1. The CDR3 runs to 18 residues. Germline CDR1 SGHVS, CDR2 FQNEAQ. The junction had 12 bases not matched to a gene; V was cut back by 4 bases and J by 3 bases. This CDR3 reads CASSSPRDRDRDTGELFF. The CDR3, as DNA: TGTGCCAGCAGCTCCCCCCGGGACAGGGATAGGGACACCGGGGAGCTGTTTTTT.

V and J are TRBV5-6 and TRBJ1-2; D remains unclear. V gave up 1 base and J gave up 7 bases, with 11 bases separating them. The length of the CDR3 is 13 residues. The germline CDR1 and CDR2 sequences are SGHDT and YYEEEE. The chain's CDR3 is CASSLNGYRGYTF. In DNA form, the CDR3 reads TGTGCCAGCAGCTTGAACGGGTATCGTGGCTACACCTTC.

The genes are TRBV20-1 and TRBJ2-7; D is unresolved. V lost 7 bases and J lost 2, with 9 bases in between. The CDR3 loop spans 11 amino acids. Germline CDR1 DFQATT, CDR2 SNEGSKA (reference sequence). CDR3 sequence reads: CSVYRTYEQYF. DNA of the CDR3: TGCAGTGTGTACAGAACCTACGAGCAGTACTTC.

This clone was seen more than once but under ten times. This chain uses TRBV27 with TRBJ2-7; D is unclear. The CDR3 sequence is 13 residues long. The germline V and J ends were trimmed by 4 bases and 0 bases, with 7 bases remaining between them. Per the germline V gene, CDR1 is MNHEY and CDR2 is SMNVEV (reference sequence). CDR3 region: CASSSTPSYEQYF. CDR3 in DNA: TGTGCCAGCAGTTCCACCCCCTCCTACGAGCAGTACTTC.

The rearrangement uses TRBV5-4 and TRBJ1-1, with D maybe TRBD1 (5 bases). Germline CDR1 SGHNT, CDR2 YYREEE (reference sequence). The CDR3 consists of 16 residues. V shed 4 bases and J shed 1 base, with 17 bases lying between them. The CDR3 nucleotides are TGTGCCAGCAGCCCCCCTCCGGGACGGGCGAACACTGAAGCTTTCTTT. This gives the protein CASSPPPGRANTEAFF.

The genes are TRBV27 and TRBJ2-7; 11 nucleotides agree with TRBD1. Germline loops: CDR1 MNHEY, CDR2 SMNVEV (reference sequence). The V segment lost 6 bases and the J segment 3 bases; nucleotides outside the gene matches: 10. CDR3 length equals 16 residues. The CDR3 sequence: CASSREGGTGGYEQYF. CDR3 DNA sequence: TGTGCCAGCAGCCGAGAGGGCGGGACAGGGGGCTACGAGCAGTACTTC.

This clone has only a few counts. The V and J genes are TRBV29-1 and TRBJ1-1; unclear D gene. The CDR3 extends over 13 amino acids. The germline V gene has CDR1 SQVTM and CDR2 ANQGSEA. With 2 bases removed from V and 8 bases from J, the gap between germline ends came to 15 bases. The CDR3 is CSVEPGSGPEAFF. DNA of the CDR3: TGCAGCGTTGAACCGGGGAGTGGACCAGAAGCTTTCTTT.

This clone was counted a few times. The chain's CDR3 is CASTPMKGLNTEAFF. CDR3 DNA sequence: TGTGCCAGCACCCCAATGAAGGGATTGAACACTGAAGCTTTCTTT. V usage is TRBV11-2 and J usage is TRBJ1-1; D not certain. This CDR3 has 15 residues. Germline V gene data show CDR1 as SGHAT and CDR2 as FQNNGV. The ends were cut back, 7 bases at V and 0 bases at J, with 15 bases in the middle.